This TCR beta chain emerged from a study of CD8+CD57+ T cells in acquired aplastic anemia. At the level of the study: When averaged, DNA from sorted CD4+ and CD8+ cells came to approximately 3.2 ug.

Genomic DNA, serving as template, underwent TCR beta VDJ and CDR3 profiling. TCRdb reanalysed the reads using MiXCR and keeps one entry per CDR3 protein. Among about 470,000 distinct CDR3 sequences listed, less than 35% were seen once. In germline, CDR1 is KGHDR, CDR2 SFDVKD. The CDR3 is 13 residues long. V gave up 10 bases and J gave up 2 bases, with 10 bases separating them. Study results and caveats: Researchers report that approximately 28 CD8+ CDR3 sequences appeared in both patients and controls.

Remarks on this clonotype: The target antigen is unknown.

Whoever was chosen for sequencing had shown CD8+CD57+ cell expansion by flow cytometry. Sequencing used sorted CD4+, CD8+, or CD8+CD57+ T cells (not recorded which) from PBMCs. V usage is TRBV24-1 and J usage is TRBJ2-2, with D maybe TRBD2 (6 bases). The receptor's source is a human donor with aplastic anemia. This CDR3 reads CATRRGNTGELFF. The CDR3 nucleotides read TGTGCCACTCGGAGGGGAAACACCGGGGAGCTGTTTTTT.